This TCR beta chain was identified in a study of cytomegalovirus exposure and HLA in healthy donors. Study findings and constraints: Analysis was carried out at a later point, and it linked a missense DCLRE1C variant to TCR beta V- and J-gene trimming. Listed as cytomegalovirus-associated were roughly 180 TCR beta chains.

CDR1 is LNHDA and CDR2 is SQIVND in the germline V gene (reference sequence). With V trimmed by 2 bases and J by 3 bases, 4 bases remained unmatched. The CDR3 spans 15 residues. PCR used 60 Vbeta primers and 13 Jbeta primers. Profiled with immunoSEQ multiplex PCR; TCRdb holds only in-frame clones, not every one. The repertoire has over 85,000 clones, 70% to 85% of them found once; the top ten carry about 6.8%. The study sampled nominally healthy donors, though unrecorded immune exposures were likely. In regard to this clone: The antigen is undetermined.

The chain employs TRBV19 and TRBJ1-5; 7 nucleotides agree with TRBD1. The sample comprised PBMCs. This TCR came from a man aged 30-40 years in good health and CMV-seropositive. CDR3 in DNA: TGTGCCAGTAGTATATTTCAGGGGGACAATCAGCCCCAGCATTTT. This sequence encodes CASSIFQGDNQPQHF.